This TCR beta chain was documented in a study of radiotherapy plus CTLA-4 blockade in lung cancer. Study-level information: Of all patients, more than 15% responded objectively and roughly 31% showed disease control.

Focal radiation plus CTLA-4 blockade with ipilimumab was given to patients with chemo-refractory metastatic non-small-cell lung cancer. The CDR3 sequence is 13 residues long. Looked up from germline, CDR1 is SNHLY and CDR2 is FYNNEI. Trimming stripped 3 bases from V and 7 bases from J, with 12 bases between. On this clone: What it binds is not known.

Study-level results: After radiotherapy and ipilimumab, tumor-derived clones expanded in peripheral blood.

TCRdb keeps only in-frame clones here, not all; method: immunoSEQ multiplex PCR. The table shows 50,000 to 75,000 clones, with 70% to 80% occurring only once. This sequence originates from a human donor with non-small cell lung cancer who had a complete response to radiotherapy plus ipilimumab. Sequencing used peripheral blood, obtained from a patient treated with radiotherapy plus ipilimumab. The J gene is TRBJ1-2, the V gene TRBV2, with D unclear. The CDR3 is CASSDTGIGGYTF. The CDR3 DNA follows: TGTGCCAGCAGTGATACGGGGATTGGTGGCTACACCTTC. The complete variable domain, with remaining parts taken from reference TRBV2 and TRBJ1-2, reads EPEVTQTPSHQVTQMGQEVILRCVPISNHLYFYWYRQILGQKVEFLVSFYNNEISEKSEIFDDQFSVERPDGSNFTLKIRSTKLEDSAMYFCASSDTGIGGYTFGSGTRLTVV.